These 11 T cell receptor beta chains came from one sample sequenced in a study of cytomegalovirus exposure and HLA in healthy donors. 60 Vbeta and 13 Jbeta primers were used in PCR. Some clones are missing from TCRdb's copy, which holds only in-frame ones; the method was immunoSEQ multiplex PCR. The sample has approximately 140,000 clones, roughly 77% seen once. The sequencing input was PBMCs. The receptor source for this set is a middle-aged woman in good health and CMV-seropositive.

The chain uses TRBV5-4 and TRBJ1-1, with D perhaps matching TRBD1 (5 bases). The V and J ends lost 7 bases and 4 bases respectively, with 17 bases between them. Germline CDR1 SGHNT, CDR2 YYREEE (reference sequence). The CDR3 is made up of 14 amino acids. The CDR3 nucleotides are TGTGCCAGCGTAGTCGGGGGAAGCGGCACTGAAGCTTTCTTT. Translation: CASVVGGSGTEAFF.

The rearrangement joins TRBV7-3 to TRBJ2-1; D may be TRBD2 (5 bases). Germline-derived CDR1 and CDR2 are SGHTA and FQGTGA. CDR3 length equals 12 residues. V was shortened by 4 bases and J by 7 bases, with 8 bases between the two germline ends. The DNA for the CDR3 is TGTGCCAGCAGCTCGCTAGCAAATGAGCAGTTCTTC. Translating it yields CASSSLANEQFF. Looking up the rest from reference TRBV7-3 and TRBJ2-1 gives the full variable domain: GAGVSQTPSNKVTEKGKYVELRCDPISGHTALYWYRQSLGQGPEFLIYFQGTGAADDSGLPNDRFFAVRPEGSVSTLKIQRTERGDSAVYLCASSSLANEQFFGPGTRLTVL.

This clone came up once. The chain's CDR3 is CASSLVVFYGGYTF. The CDR3 nucleotides are TGTGCCAGCAGCTTAGTAGTGTTCTACGGTGGCTACACCTTC. The gene calls are TRBV7-2 and TRBJ1-2; no firm D call. V was pared by 1 base and J by 7 bases, with 13 bases between. The germline V gene encodes CDR1 SGHTA and CDR2 FQGNSA. The CDR3 runs to 14 residues.

In DNA, the CDR3 is TGCGCCAGCAGCGGGACATTGAGATCGAATGAAGCTTTCTTT. Amino acid sequence: CASSGTLRSNEAFF. The V call is TRBV5-1, the J call TRBJ1-1, with D possibly matching TRBD1 (6 bases). Germline CDR1 reads SGHRS; CDR2 reads YFSETQ. The CDR3 has 14 residues. V dropped 4 bases and J dropped 7 bases, with 17 bases sitting between them.

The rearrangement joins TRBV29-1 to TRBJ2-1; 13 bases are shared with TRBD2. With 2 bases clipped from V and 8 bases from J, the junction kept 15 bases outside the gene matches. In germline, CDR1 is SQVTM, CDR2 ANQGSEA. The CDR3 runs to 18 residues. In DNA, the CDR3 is TGCAGCGTTGAAATAAGTCCCGCGACTAGCGGGAGGCGCTATGAGCAGTTCTTC. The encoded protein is CSVEISPATSGRRYEQFF.

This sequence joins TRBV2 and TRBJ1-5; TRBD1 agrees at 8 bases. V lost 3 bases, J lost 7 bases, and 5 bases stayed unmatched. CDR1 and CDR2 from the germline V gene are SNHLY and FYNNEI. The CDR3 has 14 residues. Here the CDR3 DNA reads TGTGCCAGCAGTGAGGGACAGGCGGGACAGCCCCAGCATTTT. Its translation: CASSEGQAGQPQHF.

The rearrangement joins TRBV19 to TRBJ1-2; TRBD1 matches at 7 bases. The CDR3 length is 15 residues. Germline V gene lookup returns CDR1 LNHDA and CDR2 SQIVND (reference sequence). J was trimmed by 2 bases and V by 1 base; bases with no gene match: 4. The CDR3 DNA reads TGTGCCAGTAGTATAGGTCTACAGGGGAACTATGGCTACACCTTC. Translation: CASSIGLQGNYGYTF.

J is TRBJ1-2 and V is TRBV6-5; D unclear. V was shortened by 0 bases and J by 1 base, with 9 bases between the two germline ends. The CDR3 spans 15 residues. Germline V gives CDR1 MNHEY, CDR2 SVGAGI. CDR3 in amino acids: CASSYSQVLNYGYTF. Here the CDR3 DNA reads TGTGCCAGCAGTTACTCCCAGGTTCTTAACTATGGCTACACCTTC.

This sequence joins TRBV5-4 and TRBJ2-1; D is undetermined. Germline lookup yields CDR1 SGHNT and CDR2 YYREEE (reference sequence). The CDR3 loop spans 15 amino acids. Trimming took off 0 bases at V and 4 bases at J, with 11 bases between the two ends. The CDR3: CASSLDLGEYNEQFF. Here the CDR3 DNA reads TGTGCCAGCAGCTTGGATTTAGGAGAGTACAATGAGCAGTTCTTC.

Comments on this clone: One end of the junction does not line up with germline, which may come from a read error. CDR3 amino acids: CASSESGGANEQFF. The CDR3 DNA is TGCGCCAGCAGCGAGTCCGGGGGGGCTAATGAGCAGTTCTTC. The rearrangement uses TRBV10-1 and TRBJ2-1; TRBD2 matches 8 bases. CDR1 WNHNN and CDR2 SYGVQD come from the germline V gene (reference sequence). The CDR3 loop spans 14 amino acids.

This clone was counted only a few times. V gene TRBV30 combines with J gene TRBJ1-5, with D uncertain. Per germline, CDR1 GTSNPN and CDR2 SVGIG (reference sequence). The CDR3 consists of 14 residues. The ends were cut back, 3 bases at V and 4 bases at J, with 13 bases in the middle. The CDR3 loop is CAWRGEGRNQPQHF. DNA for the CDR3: TGTGCCTGGAGGGGAGAAGGGCGTAATCAGCCCCAGCATTTT.